This T cell receptor beta chain was documented in a study of shared clonotypes between healthy human individuals. CDR3 size: 15 residues. The J segment lost 0 bases and the V segment lost 6 bases, leaving 7 bases of the junction unmatched. The V gene's germline CDR1 is MNHEY and CDR2 SVGAGI. For sorted subsets, about 200 ng DNA per replicate equaled tens of thousands of T cell genomes. Assay used: immunoSEQ multiplex PCR; TCRdb lists only in-frame clones, some missing. Seen here are over 950,000 clones, roughly 80% observed once, and the top ten hold approximately 0.9%. This clone appeared a single time.

This chain connects TRBV6-5 to TRBJ2-7, with 8 bases lining up with TRBD2. Sequencing was done on a sample of memory CD4+ T cells from PBMCs. Subset specified: CD45RA-negative fraction. The clonotype was recovered from a man aged 18 to 30 in good health. Some clones in this sample may be carry-over from other donors' samples. The CDR3 nucleotides are TGTGCCAGCAGGAACACAGGGACTAGCTCCTACGAGCAGTACTTC. Translation gives CASRNTGTSSYEQYF.